This T cell receptor (beta chain) was documented in a study of shared clonotypes between healthy human individuals. The assay used deep level. The data were produced by immunoSEQ multiplex PCR, yet TCRdb's version contains in-frame clones alone and is incomplete. This sample yields about 1.5 million clones, of which roughly 96% are seen a single time; 1.2% belongs to the top ten. On this clone: What it binds is not known.

Trimming shortened V by 4 bases and J by 2 bases, and 12 bases separated the two germline ends. Germline V lookup: CDR1 SNHLY, CDR2 FYNNEI. The CDR3 totals 15 residues. Findings and caveats of the study: All-four-donor shared clonotypes had higher generation probabilities than non-shared clonotypes did. Roughly 5% of naive CD4 clonotypes were shared across several donors.

The TCR originated in a man younger than 40 in good health. J is TRBJ2-1 and V is TRBV2; D not certain. The sample taken for sequencing was naive CD4+ T cells sorted from blood. Described subset: CD45RA+ positively selected. CDR3 residues: CASSALGAPYNEQFF. In DNA, the CDR3 is TGTGCCAGCAGTGCATTAGGAGCCCCCTACAATGAGCAGTTCTTC.